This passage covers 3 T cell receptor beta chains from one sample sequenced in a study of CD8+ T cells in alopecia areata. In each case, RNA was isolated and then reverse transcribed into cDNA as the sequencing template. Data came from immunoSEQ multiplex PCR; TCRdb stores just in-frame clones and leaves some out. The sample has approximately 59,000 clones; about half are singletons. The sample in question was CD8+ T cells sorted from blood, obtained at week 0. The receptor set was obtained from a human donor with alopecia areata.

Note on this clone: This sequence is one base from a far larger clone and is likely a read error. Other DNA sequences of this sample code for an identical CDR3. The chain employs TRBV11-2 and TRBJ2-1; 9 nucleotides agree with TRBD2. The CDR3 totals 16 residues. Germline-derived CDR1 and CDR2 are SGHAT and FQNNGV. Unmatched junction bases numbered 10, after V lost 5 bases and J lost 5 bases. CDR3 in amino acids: CASSQGASGTDNEQFF. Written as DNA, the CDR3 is TGTGCCAGCAGCCAAGGGGCTAGCGGGACAGACAATGAGCAGTTCTTC. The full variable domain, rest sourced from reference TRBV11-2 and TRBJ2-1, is EAGVAQSPRYKIIEKRQSVAFWCNPISGHATLYWYQQILGQGPKLLIQFQNNGVVDDSQLPKDRFSAERLKGVDSTLKIQPAKLEDSAVYLCASSQGASGTDNEQFFGPGTRLTVL.

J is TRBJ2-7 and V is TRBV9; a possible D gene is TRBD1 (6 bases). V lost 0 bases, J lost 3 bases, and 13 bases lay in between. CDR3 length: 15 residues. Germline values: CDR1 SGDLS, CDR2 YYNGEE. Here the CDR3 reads CASSVGWGLNYEQYF. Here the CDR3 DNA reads TGTGCCAGCAGCGTAGGTTGGGGGCTCAACTACGAGCAGTACTTC.

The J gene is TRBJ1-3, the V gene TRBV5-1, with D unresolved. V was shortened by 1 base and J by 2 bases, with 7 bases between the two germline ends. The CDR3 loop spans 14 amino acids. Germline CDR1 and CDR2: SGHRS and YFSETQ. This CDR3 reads CASSLTGAGNTIYF. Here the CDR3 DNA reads TGCGCCAGCAGCTTGACCGGGGCTGGAAACACCATATATTTT. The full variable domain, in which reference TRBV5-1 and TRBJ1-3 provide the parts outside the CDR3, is KAGVTQTPRYLIKTRGQQVTLSCSPISGHRSVSWYQQTPGQGLQFLFEYFSETQRNKGNFPGRFSGRQFSNSRSEMNVSTLELGDSALYLCASSLTGAGNTIYFGEGSWLTVV.